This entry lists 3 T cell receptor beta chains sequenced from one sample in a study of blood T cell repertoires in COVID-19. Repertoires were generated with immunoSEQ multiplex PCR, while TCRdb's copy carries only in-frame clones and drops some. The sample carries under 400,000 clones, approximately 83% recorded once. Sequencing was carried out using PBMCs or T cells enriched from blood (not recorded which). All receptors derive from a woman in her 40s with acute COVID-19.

The CDR3 is CASSLVDRGEAFF. CDR3 coding DNA: TGTGCCAGCAGCTTAGTGGACCGGGGTGAAGCTTTCTTT. The chain is built from TRBV7-2 and TRBJ1-1; D is undetermined. Germline V CDR1 and CDR2: SGHTA, FQGNSA. Between the trimmed V and J ends, which lost 1 base and 7 bases, there was a span of 10 bases. The CDR3 has 13 residues.

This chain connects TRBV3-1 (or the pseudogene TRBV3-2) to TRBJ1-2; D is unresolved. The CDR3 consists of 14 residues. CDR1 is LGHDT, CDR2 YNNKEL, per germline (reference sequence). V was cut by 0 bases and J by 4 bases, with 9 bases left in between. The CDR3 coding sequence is TGTGCCAGCAGCCAAGAAGGAGGGATCTATGGCTACACCTTC. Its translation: CASSQEGGIYGYTF.

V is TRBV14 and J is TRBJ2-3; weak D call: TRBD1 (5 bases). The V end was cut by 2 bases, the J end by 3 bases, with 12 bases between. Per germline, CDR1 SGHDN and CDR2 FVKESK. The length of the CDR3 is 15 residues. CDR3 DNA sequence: TGTGCCAGCAGCCAATCCAGGGTTATTACAGATACGCAGTATTTT. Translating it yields CASSQSRVITDTQYF.